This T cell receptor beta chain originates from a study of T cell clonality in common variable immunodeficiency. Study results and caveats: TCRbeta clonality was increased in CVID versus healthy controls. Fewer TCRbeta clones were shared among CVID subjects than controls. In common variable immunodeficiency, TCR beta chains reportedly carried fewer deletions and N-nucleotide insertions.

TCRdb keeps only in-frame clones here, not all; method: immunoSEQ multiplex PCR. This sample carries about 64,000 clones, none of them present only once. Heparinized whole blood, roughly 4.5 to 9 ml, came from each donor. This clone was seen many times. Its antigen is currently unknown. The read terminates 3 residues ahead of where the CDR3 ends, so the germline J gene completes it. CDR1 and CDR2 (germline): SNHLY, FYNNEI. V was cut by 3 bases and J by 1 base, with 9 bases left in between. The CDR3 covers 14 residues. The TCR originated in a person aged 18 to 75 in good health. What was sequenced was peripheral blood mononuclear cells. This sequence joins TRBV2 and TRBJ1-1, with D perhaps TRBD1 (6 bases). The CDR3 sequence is CASSDGRGNTEAFF. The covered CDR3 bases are TGTGCCAGCAGTGACGGCAGGGGGAACACTGAA.